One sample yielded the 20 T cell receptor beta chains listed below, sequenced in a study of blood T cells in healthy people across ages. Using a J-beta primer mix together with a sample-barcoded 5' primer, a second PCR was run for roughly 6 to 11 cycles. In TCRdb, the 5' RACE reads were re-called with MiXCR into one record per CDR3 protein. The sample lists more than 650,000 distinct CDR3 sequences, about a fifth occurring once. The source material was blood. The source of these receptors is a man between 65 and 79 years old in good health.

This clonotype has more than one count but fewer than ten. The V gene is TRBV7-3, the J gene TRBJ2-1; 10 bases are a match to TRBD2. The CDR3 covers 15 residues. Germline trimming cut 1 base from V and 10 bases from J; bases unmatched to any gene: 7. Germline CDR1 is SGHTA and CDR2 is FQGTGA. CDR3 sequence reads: CASSLSRVAGGEQFF. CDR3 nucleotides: TGTGCCAGCAGCTTAAGTAGGGTAGCGGGAGGCGAGCAGTTCTTC. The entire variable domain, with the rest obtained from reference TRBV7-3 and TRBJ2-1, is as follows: GAGVSQTPSNKVTEKGKYVELRCDPISGHTALYWYRQSLGQGPEFLIYFQGTGAADDSGLPNDRFFAVRPEGSVSTLKIQRTERGDSAVYLCASSLSRVAGGEQFFGPGTRLTVL.

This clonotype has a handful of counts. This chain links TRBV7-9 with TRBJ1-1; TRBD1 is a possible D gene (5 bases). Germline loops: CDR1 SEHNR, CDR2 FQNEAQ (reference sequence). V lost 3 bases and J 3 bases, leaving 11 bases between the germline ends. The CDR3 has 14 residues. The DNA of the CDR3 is TGTGCCAGCAGCTTGGCAGGGATTCACACTGAAGCTTTCTTT. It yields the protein CASSLAGIHTEAFF. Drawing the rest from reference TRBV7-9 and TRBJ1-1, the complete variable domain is DTGVSQNPRHKITKRGQNVTFRCDPISEHNRLYWYRQTLGQGPEFLTYFQNEAQLEKSRLLSDRFSAERPKGSFSTLEIQRTEQGDSAMYLCASSLAGIHTEAFFGQGTRLTVV.

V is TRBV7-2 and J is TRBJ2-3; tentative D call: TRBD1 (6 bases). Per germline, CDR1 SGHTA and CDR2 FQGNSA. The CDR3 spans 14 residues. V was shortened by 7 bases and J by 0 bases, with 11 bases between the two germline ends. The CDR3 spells CASNDRRSTDTQYF. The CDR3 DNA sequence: TGTGCCAGCAACGACAGGAGAAGCACAGATACGCAGTATTTT.

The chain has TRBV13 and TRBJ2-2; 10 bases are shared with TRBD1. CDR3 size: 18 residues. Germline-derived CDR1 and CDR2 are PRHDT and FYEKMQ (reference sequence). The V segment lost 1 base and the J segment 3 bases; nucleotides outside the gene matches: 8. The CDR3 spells CASSLEHRQGADTGELFF. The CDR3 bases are TGTGCCAGCAGCTTAGAACACCGACAGGGGGCTGACACCGGGGAGCTGTTTTTT.

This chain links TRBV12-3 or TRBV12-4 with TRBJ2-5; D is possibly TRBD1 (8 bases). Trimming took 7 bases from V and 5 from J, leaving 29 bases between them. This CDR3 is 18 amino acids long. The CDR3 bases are TGTGCCAGCACCTTTGAGGGGGGGTCAGACAGGGGTCGCGAGACCCAGTACTTC. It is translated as CASTFEGGSDRGRETQYF.

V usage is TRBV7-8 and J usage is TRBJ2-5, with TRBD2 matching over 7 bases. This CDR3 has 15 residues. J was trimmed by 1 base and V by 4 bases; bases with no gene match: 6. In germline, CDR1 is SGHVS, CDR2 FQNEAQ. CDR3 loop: CASSSGLDPQETQYF. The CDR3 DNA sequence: TGTGCCAGCAGCTCAGGACTAGACCCCCAAGAGACCCAGTACTTC.

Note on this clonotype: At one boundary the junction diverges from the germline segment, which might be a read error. CDR3 in amino acids: CSVEGNPEAFF. CDR3 nucleotides: TGCAGCGTAGAAGGGAACCCTGAAGCTTTCTTT. This chain uses TRBV29-1 with TRBJ1-1; D call uncertain. Looked up from germline, CDR1 is SQVTM and CDR2 is ANQGSEA. The CDR3 covers 11 residues.

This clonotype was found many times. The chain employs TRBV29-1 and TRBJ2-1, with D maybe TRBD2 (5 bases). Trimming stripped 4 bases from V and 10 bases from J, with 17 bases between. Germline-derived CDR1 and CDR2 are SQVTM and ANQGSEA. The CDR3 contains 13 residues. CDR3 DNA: TGCAGCGTTGGGGGAACCCTAGCTTCGGAGCAGTTCTTC. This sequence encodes CSVGGTLASEQFF.

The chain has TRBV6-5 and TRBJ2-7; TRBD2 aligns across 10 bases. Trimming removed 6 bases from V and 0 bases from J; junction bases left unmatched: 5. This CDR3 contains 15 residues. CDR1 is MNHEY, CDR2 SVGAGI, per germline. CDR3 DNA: TGTGCCAGCAGGACAGCGGGAGGGACCTCCTACGAGCAGTACGTC. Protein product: CASRTAGGTSYEQYV.

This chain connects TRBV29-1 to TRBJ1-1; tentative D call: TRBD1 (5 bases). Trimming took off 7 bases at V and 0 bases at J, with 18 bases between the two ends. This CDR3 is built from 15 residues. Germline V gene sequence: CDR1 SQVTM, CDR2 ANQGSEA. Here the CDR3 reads CSATDKGNMNTEAFF. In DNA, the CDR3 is TGCAGCGCTACGGACAAGGGAAACATGAACACTGAAGCTTTCTTT.

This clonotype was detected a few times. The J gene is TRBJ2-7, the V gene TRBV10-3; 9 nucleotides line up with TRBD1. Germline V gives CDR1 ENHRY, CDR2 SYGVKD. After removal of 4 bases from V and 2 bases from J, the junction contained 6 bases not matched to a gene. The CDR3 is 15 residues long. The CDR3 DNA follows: TGTGCCATCAGTGGGGGTGGGACAGGGACCTACGAGCAGTACGTC. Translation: CAISGGGTGTYEQYV.

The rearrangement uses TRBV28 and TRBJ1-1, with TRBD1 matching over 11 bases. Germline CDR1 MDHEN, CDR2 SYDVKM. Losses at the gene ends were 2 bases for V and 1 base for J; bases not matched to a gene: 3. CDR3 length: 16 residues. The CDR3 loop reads CASSLADRGPNTEAFF. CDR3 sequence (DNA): TGTGCCAGCAGTTTAGCGGACAGGGGGCCGAACACTGAAGCTTTCTTT.

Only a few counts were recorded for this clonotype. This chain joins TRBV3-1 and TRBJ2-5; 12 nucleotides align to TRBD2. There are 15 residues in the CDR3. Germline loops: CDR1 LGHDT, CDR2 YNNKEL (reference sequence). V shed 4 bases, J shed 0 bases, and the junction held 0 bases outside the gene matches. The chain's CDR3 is CASSRTSGDQETQYF. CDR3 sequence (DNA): TGTGCCAGCAGCCGGACTAGCGGGGACCAAGAGACCCAGTACTTC.

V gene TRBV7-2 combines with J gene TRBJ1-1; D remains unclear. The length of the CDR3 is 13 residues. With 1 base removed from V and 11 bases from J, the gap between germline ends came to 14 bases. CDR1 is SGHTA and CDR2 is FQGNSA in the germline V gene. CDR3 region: CASSLGYWSGAFF. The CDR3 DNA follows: TGTGCCAGCAGCTTAGGGTACTGGTCGGGGGCTTTCTTT.

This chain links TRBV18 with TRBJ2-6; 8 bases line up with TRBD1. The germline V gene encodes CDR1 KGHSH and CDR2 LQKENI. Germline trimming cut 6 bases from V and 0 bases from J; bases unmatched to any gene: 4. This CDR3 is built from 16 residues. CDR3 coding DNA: TGTGCCAGCTCGCGGACAGGGCCCTCTGGGGCCAACGTCCTGACTTTC. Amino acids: CASSRTGPSGANVLTF.

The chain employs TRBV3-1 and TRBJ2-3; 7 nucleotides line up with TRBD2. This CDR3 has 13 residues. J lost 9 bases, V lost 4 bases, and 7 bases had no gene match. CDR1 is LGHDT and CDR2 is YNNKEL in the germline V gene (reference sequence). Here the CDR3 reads CASSPLGRETQYF. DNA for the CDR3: TGTGCCAGCAGCCCCCTAGGGCGGGAGACGCAGTATTTT.

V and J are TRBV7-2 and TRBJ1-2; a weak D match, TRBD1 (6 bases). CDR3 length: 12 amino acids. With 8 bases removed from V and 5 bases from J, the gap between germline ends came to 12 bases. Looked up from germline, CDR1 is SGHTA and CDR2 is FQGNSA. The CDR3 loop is CASERGVYGYTF. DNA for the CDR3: TGTGCCAGCGAAAGGGGGGTGTATGGCTACACCTTC.

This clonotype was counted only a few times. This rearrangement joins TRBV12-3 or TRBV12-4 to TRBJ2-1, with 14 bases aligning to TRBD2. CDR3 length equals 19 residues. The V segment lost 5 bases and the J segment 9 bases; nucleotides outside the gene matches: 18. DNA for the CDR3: TGTGCCAGCAGTCGCGACAGGTGGGGACTAGCGGGAGTTTTTAGTGAGCAGTTCTTC. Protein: CASSRDRWGLAGVFSEQFF.

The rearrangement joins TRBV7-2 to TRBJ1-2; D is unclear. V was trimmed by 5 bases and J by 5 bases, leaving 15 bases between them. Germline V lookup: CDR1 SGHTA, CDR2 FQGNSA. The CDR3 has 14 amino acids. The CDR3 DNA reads TGTGCCAGCAGCCCCCAGCGGGATGGGTATGGCTACACCTTC. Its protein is CASSPQRDGYGYTF.

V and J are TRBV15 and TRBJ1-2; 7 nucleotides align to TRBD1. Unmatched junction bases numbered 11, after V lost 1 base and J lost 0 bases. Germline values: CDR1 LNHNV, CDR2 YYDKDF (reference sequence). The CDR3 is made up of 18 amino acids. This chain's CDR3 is CATSRADRATRPNYGYTF. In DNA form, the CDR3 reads TGTGCCACCAGCAGAGCTGACAGGGCGACAAGACCTAACTATGGCTACACCTTC.